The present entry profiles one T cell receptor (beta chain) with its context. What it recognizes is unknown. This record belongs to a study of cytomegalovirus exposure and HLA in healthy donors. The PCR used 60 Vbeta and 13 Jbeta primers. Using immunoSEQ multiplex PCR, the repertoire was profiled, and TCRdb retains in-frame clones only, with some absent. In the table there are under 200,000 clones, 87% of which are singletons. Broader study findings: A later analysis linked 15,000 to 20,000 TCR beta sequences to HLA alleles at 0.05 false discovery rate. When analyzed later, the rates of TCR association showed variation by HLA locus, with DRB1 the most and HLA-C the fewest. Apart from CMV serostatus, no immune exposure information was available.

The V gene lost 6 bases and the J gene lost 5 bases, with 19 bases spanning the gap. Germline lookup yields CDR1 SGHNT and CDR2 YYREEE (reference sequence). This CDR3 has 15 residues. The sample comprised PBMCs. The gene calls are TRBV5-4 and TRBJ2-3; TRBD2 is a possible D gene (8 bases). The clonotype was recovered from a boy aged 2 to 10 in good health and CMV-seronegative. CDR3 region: CASNPGTRGRDTQYF. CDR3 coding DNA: TGTGCCAGCAACCCCGGGACTAGGGGGCGAGATACGCAGTATTTT.